The next 25 T cell receptor beta chains were all read from a single sample in a study of Graves' ophthalmopathy and Graves' hyperthyroidism. The authors amplified TCR beta CDR3 regions, and they did so from RNA transcripts for repertoire sequencing. RT-PCR in the first round used HTBI primers; a second-round multiplex PCR followed. TCRdb passed the multiplex PCR reads through MiXCR, listing each CDR3 protein once. This repertoire shows 200,000 to 300,000 distinct CDR3 sequences, around 42% found once; its top ten account for roughly 45%. Sequencing was carried out using peripheral blood. All receptors derive from an adult man with Graves' ophthalmopathy.

This clonotype turned up a few times. The chain joins TRBV24-1 to TRBJ2-5; TRBD1 is a possible D gene (5 bases). The CDR3 loop spans 15 amino acids. Germline assignment: CDR1 KGHDR and CDR2 SFDVKD. V was pared by 0 bases and J by 1 base, with 8 bases between. The CDR3 here is CATSDLDSAQETQYF. In nucleotides, the CDR3 is TGTGCCACCAGTGATTTGGACAGCGCCCAAGAGACCCAGTACTTC.

J is TRBJ1-1 and V is TRBV6-6; 8 nucleotides match TRBD1. Germline V gene lookup returns CDR1 MNHNY and CDR2 SVGAGI (reference sequence). J gave up 4 bases and V 2 bases, and 6 bases lay outside the gene matches. The CDR3 consists of 15 residues. The CDR3 loop reads CASSYDRGLGTEAFF. In nucleotides, the CDR3 is TGTGCCAGCAGTTACGACAGGGGCCTGGGCACTGAAGCTTTCTTT.

The V gene is TRBV7-9, the J gene TRBJ1-4; 7 bases match TRBD1. The germline CDR1 and CDR2 sequences are SEHNR and FQNEAQ (reference sequence). The CDR3 loop spans 13 amino acids. The ends lost 1 base at V and 8 bases at J; junction bases unmatched: 1. This CDR3 is CASSLGRGEKLFF. For the CDR3, the DNA is TGTGCCAGCAGCTTAGGCAGGGGGGAAAAACTGTTTTTT.

This clonotype was found many times. J is TRBJ1-3 and V is TRBV25-1; possibly TRBD1 for D (6 bases). The germline V gene encodes CDR1 MGHDK and CDR2 SYGVNS. The CDR3 runs 13 residues. V was pared by 6 bases and J by 2 bases, with 8 bases between. Here the CDR3 DNA reads TGTGCCAGCAGAGAGGGGGCTGGAAACACCATATATTTT. Translating it yields CASREGAGNTIYF.

The sample holds a few counts of this clonotype. The V and J genes are TRBV5-4 and TRBJ2-7; 8 bases align to TRBD1. The germline V gene has CDR1 SGHNT and CDR2 YYREEE (reference sequence). CDR3 length: 14 residues. The V and J ends lost 4 bases and 6 bases, in that order; junction bases with no gene match: 9. CDR3 protein: CASSTGTGRSEQYF. Here the CDR3 DNA reads TGTGCCAGCAGCACCGGGACAGGAAGAAGCGAGCAGTACTTC.

This chain connects TRBV2 to TRBJ2-2; the D is unclear. With 8 bases removed from V and 2 bases from J, the gap between germline ends came to 9 bases. Germline CDR1 SNHLY, CDR2 FYNNEI. This CDR3 contains 13 residues. The DNA of the CDR3 is TGTGCCAGCGGCAGTACAAACACCGGGGAGCTGTTTTTT. It encodes CASGSTNTGELFF.

This clonotype came up many times. The V gene is TRBV29-1, the J gene TRBJ1-2, with a weak D call TRBD1 (5 bases). The CDR3 is 11 amino acids. Germline lookup yields CDR1 SQVTM and CDR2 ANQGSEA. V was cut by 2 bases and J by 7 bases, with 8 bases left in between. The DNA for the CDR3 is TGCAGCGTTGAAATTGGGGGTGGCTACACCTTC. This encodes CSVEIGGGYTF.

This chain uses TRBV29-1 with TRBJ2-7; 8 nucleotides align to TRBD1. Germline V CDR1 and CDR2: SQVTM, ANQGSEA. The CDR3 is 16 residues long. Trimming cost V 4 bases and J 3 bases; bases outside gene matches: 14. The CDR3 DNA reads as TGCAGCGTTGGAGGGGGGACAGGTCCCTCATACTACGAGCAGTACTTC. Translating gives CSVGGGTGPSYYEQYF.

In its sample, this clonotype was seen a few times. CDR3 sequence: CARPARGETQYF. Here the CDR3 DNA reads TGTGCCAGGCCGGCCCGCGGAGAGACCCAGTACTTC. V gene TRBV25-1 combines with J gene TRBJ2-5; D uncertain. The CDR3 consists of 12 residues. Germline V lookup: CDR1 MGHDK, CDR2 SYGVNS. V was pared by 9 bases and J by 4 bases, with 12 bases between.

V is TRBV12-3 or TRBV12-4 and J is TRBJ1-2; 8 bases map to TRBD1. This CDR3 region has 13 residues. The J segment lost 12 bases and the V segment lost 6 bases, leaving 12 bases of the junction unmatched. The CDR3 DNA reads as TGTGCCAGCAGCCGAGGACAGGGCGCCTTCGACACCTTC. This sequence encodes CASSRGQGAFDTF.

As regards this clonotype: In this CDR3 the conserved last residue, phenylalanine or tryptophan, is missing, so a read error is likely. J is TRBJ2-5 and V is TRBV2, with D tentatively TRBD2 (6 bases). V was cut by 6 bases and J by 3 bases, with 17 bases left in between. The CDR3 is 15 residues long. The V gene's germline CDR1 is SNHLY and CDR2 FYNNEI. The CDR3 here is CASRAGTFSEETQYS. The DNA for the CDR3 is TGTGCCAGCAGAGCCGGGACTTTCTCGGAAGAGACCCAGTACTCC.

The genes are TRBV2 and TRBJ2-5; TRBD2 aligns across 10 bases. J lost 4 bases, V lost 4 bases, and 15 bases had no gene match. Germline assignment: CDR1 SNHLY and CDR2 FYNNEI. This CDR3 contains 18 residues. In DNA, the CDR3 is TGTGCCAGCAGTGTAGGAACGAGCGGGAGGGCCAGGGGAGAGACCCAGTACTTC. Amino acid sequence: CASSVGTSGRARGETQYF.

A remark on this clonotype: Possible read error: a much larger clone is one base away. CDR3 coding DNA: TGTGCCAGTAGTCGGGGAGCCTATGGCTACACCTTC. It translates to CASSRGAYGYTF. The V gene is TRBV19, the J gene TRBJ1-2; D is ambiguous. Germline-derived CDR1 and CDR2 are LNHDA and SQIVND (reference sequence). V lost 5 bases, J lost 4 bases, and 8 bases lay in between. CDR3 length: 12 amino acids. Full variable domain (rest looked up from reference TRBV19 and TRBJ1-2): DGGITQSPKYLFRKEGQNVTLSCEQNLNHDAMYWYRQDPGQGLRLIYYSQIVNDFQKGDIAEGYSVSREKKESFPLTVTSAQKNPTAFYLCASSRGAYGYTFGSGTRLTVV.

A word on this clonotype: One junction end does not reproduce the germline sequence, and a read error may be involved. The genes are TRBV2 and TRBJ1-2; TRBD1 is a possible D gene (5 bases). The germline V gene has CDR1 SNHLY and CDR2 FYNNEI. The CDR3 has 11 amino acids. This CDR3 is CASSVATESEF. The CDR3 bases are TGTGCCAGCAGTGTAGCGACAGAGTCAGAGTTC.

This clonotype was counted between two and nine times. The chain combines TRBV7-8 with TRBJ2-7; D unresolved. CDR1 is SGHVS and CDR2 is FQNEAQ in the germline V gene. The CDR3 loop spans 14 amino acids. With 5 bases removed from V and 2 bases from J, the gap between germline ends came to 13 bases. CDR3 loop: CASSPSASPYEQYF. The CDR3 nucleotides read TGTGCCAGCAGCCCCTCGGCTAGTCCCTACGAGCAGTACTTC. The full variable domain, rest sourced from reference TRBV7-8 and TRBJ2-7, is GAGVSQSPRYKVAKRGQDVALRCDPISGHVSLFWYQQALGQGPEFLTYFQNEAQLDKSGLPSDRFFAERPEGSVSTLKIQRTQQEDSAVYLCASSPSASPYEQYFGPGTRLTVT.

This chain links TRBV6-1 with TRBJ1-2; D gene ambiguous. From germline, CDR1 is MNHNS and CDR2 SASEGT. V lost 0 bases, J lost 5 bases, and 19 bases lay in between. The length of the CDR3 is 17 residues. The CDR3 DNA sequence: TGTGCCAGCAGTGAAGCTGAGGCAGCAGGTTATTGGTATGGCTACACCTTC. Translated, it gives CASSEAEAAGYWYGYTF.

This clonotype was detected ten times or more. This rearrangement joins TRBV7-9 to TRBJ1-4; 7 nucleotides align to TRBD1. V shed 10 bases, J shed 8 bases, and the junction held 10 bases outside the gene matches. The CDR3 extends over 13 amino acids. CDR1 and CDR2 from the germline V gene are SEHNR and FQNEAQ (reference sequence). In DNA form, the CDR3 reads TGTGCCACCCTCCGACAGGGTGGGGAAAAACTGTTTTTT. It encodes CATLRQGGEKLFF.

V is TRBV9 and J is TRBJ2-6; perhaps D is TRBD1 or TRBD2 (5 bases each). The CDR3 totals 17 residues. Looked up from germline, CDR1 is SGDLS and CDR2 is YYNGEE. Trimming stripped 5 bases from V and 0 bases from J, with 15 bases between. This CDR3 reads CASSRGRASSGANVLTF. The CDR3 bases are TGTGCCAGCAGTCGGGGCAGGGCTAGCTCTGGGGCCAACGTCCTGACTTTC.

This clonotype was seen only a few times. At one boundary the junction diverges from the germline segment, which might be a read error. The chain couples TRBV7-7 to TRBJ2-2, with 13 nucleotides matching TRBD2. Germline-derived CDR1 and CDR2 are SSHAT and FNYEAQ (reference sequence). The CDR3 has 16 amino acids. This CDR3 is CASSLTGTSGAGELFF. The CDR3 nucleotides are TGTGCTAGCAGCTTAACTGGGACTAGCGGGGCCGGGGAGCTGTTTTTT. Supplemented by reference TRBV7-7 and TRBJ2-2, the full variable domain reads GAGVSQSPRYKVTKRGQDVTLRCDPISSHATLYWYQQALGQGPEFLTYFNYEAQPDKSGLPSDRFSAERPEGSISTLTIQRTEQRDSAMYRCASSLTGTSGAGELFFGEGSRLTVL.

This clonotype was seen a few times. The V call is TRBV4-2, the J call TRBJ1-2; tentative D call: TRBD1 (6 bases). V was cut by 0 bases and J by 0 bases, with 11 bases left in between. Germline loops: CDR1 LGHNA, CDR2 YNFKEQ. There are 16 residues in the CDR3. The CDR3 DNA reads TGTGCCAGCAGCCAAGAGAGGCCAGGGGCTAACTATGGCTACACCTTC. It encodes CASSQERPGANYGYTF.

This clonotype was picked up a small number of times. The V call is TRBV7-2, the J call TRBJ2-7; no clear D gene. CDR3 length: 15 amino acids. V was pared by 1 base and J by 3 bases, with 13 bases between. Germline V gives CDR1 SGHTA, CDR2 FQGNSA. This CDR3 reads CASSLGFVAGYEQYF. Here the CDR3 DNA reads TGTGCCAGCAGCTTAGGGTTCGTGGCAGGCTACGAGCAGTACTTC.

Remarks on this clonotype: An end of the junction differs from the germline gene, which may be a read error. CDR3 region: CANAGGTGGYEQYF. The CDR3 DNA follows: TGTGCCAACGCTGGCGGGACAGGGGGCTACGAGCAGTACTTC. The chain carries TRBV10-2 and TRBJ2-7; TRBD1 matches at 11 bases. Germline CDR1 is WSHSY and CDR2 is SAAADI. The CDR3 runs 14 residues.

The chain joins TRBV24-1 to TRBJ2-2; 8 bases are a match to TRBD1. Trimming took 7 bases from V and 0 from J; bases not matched to a gene: 3. Germline assignment: CDR1 KGHDR and CDR2 SFDVKD. The CDR3 contains 15 residues. The chain's CDR3 is CATSGGQANTGELFF. In DNA form, the CDR3 reads TGTGCCACCAGCGGGGGACAGGCGAACACCGGGGAGCTGTTTTTT.

The chain links TRBV7-9 to TRBJ2-3; D could derive from TRBD1 or TRBD2 (5 bases each). The V gene's germline CDR1 is SEHNR and CDR2 FQNEAQ (reference sequence). This CDR3 contains 16 residues. V was pared by 6 bases and J by 1 base, with 17 bases between. The CDR3 reads CASSHELGDGTDTQYF. The CDR3 DNA sequence: TGTGCCAGCAGTCACGAGTTGGGGGATGGCACAGATACGCAGTATTTT.

This clonotype was detected only a few times. The CDR3 is CASSLLPDSDTEAFF. The CDR3 DNA is TGTGCCAGCAGCTTACTCCCAGACAGTGACACTGAAGCTTTCTTT. The chain carries TRBV7-3 and TRBJ1-1; a weak D match, TRBD1 (5 bases). The length of the CDR3 is 15 residues. V dropped 2 bases and J dropped 3 bases, with 13 bases sitting between them. Germline assignment: CDR1 SGHTA and CDR2 FQGTGA.